The T cell receptor (beta chain) under discussion was sequenced for a study of blood T cell repertoires in COVID-19. Profiling relied on immunoSEQ multiplex PCR, and the TCRdb table lists in-frame clones only, not all of them. The repertoire has fewer than 250,000 clones, around 83% of them found once; the top ten carry 7% to 10%. Germline CDR1 is MNHNS and CDR2 is SASEGT. V gave up 1 base and J gave up 5 bases, with 23 bases separating them. The CDR3 runs 18 residues. Sequencing input: peripheral blood. The rearrangement links TRBV6-1 to TRBJ1-1; weak D call: TRBD1 (6 bases). This clonotype was sampled from a woman between 45 and 60 years old with acute or convalescent COVID-19. The CDR3, as DNA: TGTGCCAGCAGTGAAGAAATAAGGGGGTGGAGGAGTGTAACTGAAGCTTTCTTT. As protein: CASSEEIRGWRSVTEAFF.